The 20 T cell receptor beta chains below come from one sample, sequenced in a study of identical twins. One entry per CDR3 protein, called by TCRdb with MiXCR from the 5' RACE reads. Counted here are approximately 94,000 distinct CDR3 sequences, under 7% occurring once; the ten biggest clones make up approximately 12%. Sequenced input: memory T cells sorted from blood. These receptors came from a woman between 50 and 59 years old in good health.

This clonotype has ten or more counts. The chain is built from TRBV20-1 and TRBJ1-1; tentatively, D is TRBD1 (6 bases). Germline lookup yields CDR1 DFQATT and CDR2 SNEGSKA (reference sequence). V shed 3 bases and J shed 4 bases, with 12 bases lying between them. The CDR3 totals 13 residues. CDR3 loop: CSARGGGLTEAFF. CDR3 DNA: TGCAGTGCTAGGGGGGGGGGCCTCACTGAAGCTTTCTTT.

The sample holds many counts of this clonotype. The J gene is TRBJ2-1, the V gene TRBV4-1; D gene unclear. The CDR3 is 13 amino acids. Trimming shortened V by 0 bases and J by 8 bases, and 8 bases separated the two germline ends. Per the germline V gene, CDR1 is MGHRA and CDR2 is YSYEKL. The CDR3 spells CASSQDLWDEQFF. The CDR3 nucleotides are TGCGCCAGCAGCCAAGATCTATGGGATGAGCAGTTCTTC.

The chain joins TRBV7-8 to TRBJ2-6; maybe TRBD1 (5 bases). Germline CDR1 is SGHVS and CDR2 is FQNEAQ. The V end lost 2 bases, the J end lost 1 base, and 15 bases lay between the germline ends. The CDR3 loop spans 18 amino acids. CDR3 region: CASSLLGRALSGANVLTF. The CDR3 coding sequence is TGTGCCAGCAGCTTATTGGGCAGGGCCTTATCTGGGGCCAACGTCCTGACTTTC.

This clonotype has only a few counts. The chain links TRBV6-6 to TRBJ2-4; no clear D. The CDR3 spans 20 residues. CDR1 and CDR2 (germline): MNHNY, SVGAGI (reference sequence). Between the trimmed V and J ends, which lost 2 bases and 1 base, there was a span of 24 bases. For the CDR3, the DNA is TGTGCCAGCAGTTACCTTCTGATCAGCTACCCGTCCCGCGCCAAAAACATTCAGTACTTC. Translation: CASSYLLISYPSRAKNIQYF.

This clonotype has a count of ten or more. The J gene is TRBJ2-1, the V gene TRBV20-1; the D is unclear. CDR3 length: 15 amino acids. Germline V CDR1 and CDR2: DFQATT, SNEGSKA (reference sequence). With 5 bases removed from V and 1 base from J, the gap between germline ends came to 15 bases. DNA of the CDR3: TGCAGTGCTCACGAGCCAACCTTTTCCTACAATGAGCAGTTCTTC. Protein product: CSAHEPTFSYNEQFF.

The chain joins TRBV10-1 to TRBJ2-3, with 10 bases identical to TRBD2. The CDR3 sequence is 15 residues long. With 6 bases clipped from V and 4 bases from J, the junction kept 7 bases outside the gene matches. Germline CDR1 is WNHNN and CDR2 is SYGVQD (reference sequence). The CDR3 sequence is CASSVSSGRADTQYF. In DNA, the CDR3 is TGCGCCAGCAGCGTATCGAGCGGGAGGGCAGATACGCAGTATTTT.

This clonotype occurred many times. The chain joins TRBV11-2 to TRBJ1-1; D ambiguous. The CDR3 runs to 14 residues. Germline values: CDR1 SGHAT, CDR2 FQNNGV. Trimming took off 6 bases at V and 1 base at J, with 12 bases between the two ends. Here the CDR3 DNA reads TGTGCCAGCAGGGGGTACAGACAGAACACTGAAGCTTTCTTT. Its protein is CASRGYRQNTEAFF.

Ten or more counts support this clonotype. The chain recombines TRBV12-3 or TRBV12-4 with TRBJ2-3; unclear D gene. V shed 6 bases and J shed 5 bases, with 12 bases lying between them. The CDR3 length is 13 residues. The CDR3 nucleotides are TGTGCCAGCAGGCGAACTACGGGAGATACGCAGTATTTT. This encodes CASRRTTGDTQYF.

V and J are TRBV25-1 and TRBJ2-5; 11 positions agree with TRBD2. Trimming cost V 6 bases and J 1 base; bases outside gene matches: 13. CDR1 and CDR2 (germline): MGHDK, SYGVNS. The CDR3 spans 18 residues. CDR3 sequence (DNA): TGTGCCAGCAGCACCCTGGCCCCTAGCGGGAGGTTCCAAGAGACCCAGTACTTC. Translating it yields CASSTLAPSGRFQETQYF.

This clonotype occurred many times. V is TRBV15 and J is TRBJ2-2; D remains ambiguous. Trimming took off 0 bases at V and 4 bases at J, with 3 bases between the two ends. Germline values: CDR1 LNHNV, CDR2 YYDKDF (reference sequence). The CDR3 loop spans 13 amino acids. Written as DNA, the CDR3 is TGTGCCACCAGCAGAGAGGGCACCGGGGAGCTGTTTTTT. This gives the protein CATSREGTGELFF.

This clonotype was detected many times. CDR3 residues: CASSPGRNNQPQHF. The CDR3 DNA is TGTGCCAGCAGCCCCGGGAGGAACAATCAGCCCCAGCATTTT. The J gene is TRBJ1-5, the V gene TRBV6-5; D gene uncertain. Trimming left V 6 bases short and J 3 bases short, with 12 bases between. Germline V gene lookup returns CDR1 MNHEY and CDR2 SVGAGI. The CDR3 covers 14 residues.

At least ten counts were recorded for this clonotype. V gene TRBV6-6 combines with J gene TRBJ2-3; TRBD1 might be the D (6 bases). This CDR3 spans 18 amino acids. V gave up 2 bases and J gave up 0 bases, with 18 bases separating them. In germline, CDR1 is MNHNY, CDR2 SVGAGI (reference sequence). CDR3: CASSYPLGHSASTDTQYF. In DNA form, the CDR3 reads TGTGCCAGCAGTTACCCTTTGGGACATAGTGCTAGCACAGATACGCAGTATTTT.

This clonotype was counted many times. The chain couples TRBV5-4 to TRBJ2-1, with D unclear. Germline V gene lookup returns CDR1 SGHNT and CDR2 YYREEE (reference sequence). This CDR3 contains 15 residues. The germline V and J ends were trimmed by 0 bases and 8 bases, with 15 bases remaining between them. CDR3 nucleotides: TGTGCCAGCAGCTTGGAAATCGGTAGGACCGATGAGCAGTTCTTC. Translating it yields CASSLEIGRTDEQFF.

The table lists this clonotype with many counts. J is TRBJ2-5 and V is TRBV28; 10 nucleotides line up with TRBD1. Per germline, CDR1 MDHEN and CDR2 SYDVKM. This CDR3 has 16 amino acids. V shed 5 bases, J shed 4 bases, and the junction held 10 bases outside the gene matches. CDR3 DNA sequence: TGTGCCAGCAGTAAAACCCCCGGGACAGGGGTAGAGACCCAGTACTTC. Encoded protein: CASSKTPGTGVETQYF.

As for this clonotype: No conserved phenylalanine or tryptophan ends this CDR3, so it is likely a read error. The CDR3 coding sequence is TGTGCCAGCAGTCCGAGGACGGGTTCGTGGGAGACCCAGTACTGC. Protein: CASSPRTGSWETQYC. This chain joins TRBV28 and TRBJ2-5; D remains ambiguous. With 5 bases removed from V and 5 bases from J, the gap between germline ends came to 18 bases. Looked up from germline, CDR1 is MDHEN and CDR2 is SYDVKM. The CDR3 totals 15 residues.

In its sample, this clonotype was seen many times. The chain employs TRBV24-1 and TRBJ2-1; D is undetermined. Trimming shortened V by 7 bases and J by 7 bases, and 10 bases separated the two germline ends. CDR1 and CDR2 (germline): KGHDR, SFDVKD. The CDR3 contains 12 residues. CDR3 sequence (DNA): TGTGCCACCAGCCGCATCGCTAATGAGCAGTTCTTC. Translation gives CATSRIANEQFF.

This clonotype was detected ten times or more. This rearrangement joins TRBV5-1 to TRBJ1-6, with D hard to call. Germline V gene data show CDR1 as SGHRS and CDR2 as YFSETQ. The CDR3 totals 13 residues. V gave up 3 bases and J gave up 6 bases, with 7 bases separating them. CDR3 sequence reads: CASSSAGNSPLHF. In nucleotides, the CDR3 is TGCGCCAGCAGCTCGGCGGGTAATTCACCCCTCCACTTT.

The rearrangement joins TRBV6-6 to TRBJ2-7; 8 bases map to TRBD1. Trimming removed 3 bases from V and 2 bases from J; junction bases left unmatched: 9. The germline CDR1 and CDR2 sequences are MNHNY and SVGAGI (reference sequence). The CDR3 is 16 amino acids. In nucleotides, the CDR3 is TGTGCCAGCAGTTATCCCCGTGGACAGGGCACCTACGAGCAGTACTTC. Translating gives CASSYPRGQGTYEQYF.

The sample holds many counts of this clonotype. This sequence joins TRBV24-1 and TRBJ2-1; a possible D gene is TRBD1 (6 bases). The CDR3 length is 16 residues. CDR1 is KGHDR, CDR2 SFDVKD, per germline. Deletions cut 0 bases from V and 3 bases from J, with 11 bases between. CDR3 coding DNA: TGTGCCACCAGTGATTTGCCAAGGACAGACTACAATGAGCAGTTCTTC. Translated: CATSDLPRTDYNEQFF.

The rearrangement uses TRBV7-9 and TRBJ2-1; D ambiguous. The V and J ends lost 3 bases and 1 base respectively, with 7 bases between them. Germline CDR1 is SEHNR and CDR2 is FQNEAQ (reference sequence). The CDR3 has 14 residues. This chain's CDR3 is CASSLRRSYNEQFF. CDR3 DNA sequence: TGTGCCAGCAGCTTGAGGAGATCCTACAATGAGCAGTTCTTC.